This T cell receptor (beta chain) was retrieved from a study of shared clonotypes between healthy human individuals. Subsets obtained from CD4+ cells comprised CD45RA+ naive and CD45RA-negative memory cells. Genomic DNA per cell subset filled all wells of several immunoSEQ plates. Sorted subsets were amplified in replicate PCRs using about 200 ng DNA, roughly 30,000 T cell genomes. In the authors' workflow: From ImmunoSEQ came sequences covering only the junction and carrying no quality scores, so filtering differed. Measured with immunoSEQ multiplex PCR; TCRdb has only the in-frame clones, and not every one. The D gene and trimming were derived from the DNA, and the V and J assignments and clone size from that table. The sample lists some 790,000 clones; 72% were seen once. Per germline, CDR1 LNHDA and CDR2 SQIVND (reference sequence). This CDR3 spans 19 amino acids. V dropped 5 bases and J dropped 3; count of bases not matched to a gene: 13.

The V gene is TRBV19, the J gene TRBJ2-3; 14 bases fit TRBD2. The sequenced material came from memory CD4+ T cells sorted from blood. Subset in this sample: CD45RA-negative fraction. The receptor was isolated from a woman younger than 45 in good health. CDR3 nucleotide sequence: TGTGCCAGTAGTCTGCAGACTAGCGGGAGGGACGAAAGGACAGATACGCAGTATTTT. Protein product: CASSLQTSGRDERTDTQYF.